Given below is one T cell receptor (beta chain) in context. The length of the CDR3 is 12 residues. Germline values: CDR1 SGHKS, CDR2 YYEKEE (reference sequence). V was clipped by 4 bases and J by 5 bases, with 9 bases between them. Original analysis: Nucleated cell number was recorded as an estimate derived from reference gene primer amplification. Sequencing was performed with immunoSEQ multiplex PCR; in TCRdb, only in-frame clones are kept and a portion is missing. Clonal size and the V and J genes are those of that table, whereas D and trimming came from the DNA. The table lists 200,000 to 300,000 clones, approximately 86% of them singletons. The data are from a study of blood T cell repertoires in COVID-19. Looking at the study overall: Researchers got acute and convalescent COVID-19 samples from the United States, Italy and Spain. T cells, B-cell-depleted T cells, or PBMCs supplied cDNA or gDNA.

The chain carries TRBV5-5 and TRBJ1-1; no firm D call. The source is a man aged 25 to 40 with active or convalescent COVID-19. Sequenced sample: peripheral blood. The CDR3 DNA sequence: TGTGCCAGCAGCCCGGCAGGTACTGAAGCTTTCTTT. Its translation is CASSPAGTEAFF.